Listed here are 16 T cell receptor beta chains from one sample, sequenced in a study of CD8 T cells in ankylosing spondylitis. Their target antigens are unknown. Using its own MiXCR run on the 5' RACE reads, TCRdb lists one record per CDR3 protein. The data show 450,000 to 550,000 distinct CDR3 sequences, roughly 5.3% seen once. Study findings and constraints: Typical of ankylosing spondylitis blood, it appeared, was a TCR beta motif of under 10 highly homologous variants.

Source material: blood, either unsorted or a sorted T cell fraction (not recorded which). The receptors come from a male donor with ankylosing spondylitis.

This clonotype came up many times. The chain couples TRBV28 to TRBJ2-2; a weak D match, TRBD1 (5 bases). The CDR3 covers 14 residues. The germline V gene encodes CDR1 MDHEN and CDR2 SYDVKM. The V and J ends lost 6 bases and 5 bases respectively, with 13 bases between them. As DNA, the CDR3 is TGTGCCAGCAGCCCTACCAGGGCTACCGGGGAGCTGTTTTTT. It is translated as CASSPTRATGELFF. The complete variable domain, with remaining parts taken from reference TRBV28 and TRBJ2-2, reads DVKVTQSSRYLVKRTGEKVFLECVQDMDHENMFWYRQDPGLGLRLIYFSYDVKMKEKGDIPEGYSVSREKKERFSLILESASTNQTSMYLCASSPTRATGELFFGEGSRLTVL.

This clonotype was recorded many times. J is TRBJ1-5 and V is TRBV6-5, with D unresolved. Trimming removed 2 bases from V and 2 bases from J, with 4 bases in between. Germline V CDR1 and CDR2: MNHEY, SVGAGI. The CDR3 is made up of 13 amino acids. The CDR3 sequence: CASSYPGNQPQHF. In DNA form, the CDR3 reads TGTGCCAGCAGTTACCCGGGCAATCAGCCCCAGCATTTT.

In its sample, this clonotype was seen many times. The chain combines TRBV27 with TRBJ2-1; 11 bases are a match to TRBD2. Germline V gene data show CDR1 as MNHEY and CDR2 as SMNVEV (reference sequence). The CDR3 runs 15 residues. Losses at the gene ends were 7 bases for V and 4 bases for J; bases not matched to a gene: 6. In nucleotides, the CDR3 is TGTGCCAGCACCCCCGGGACTAGCGGTTACAATGAGCAGTTCTTC. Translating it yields CASTPGTSGYNEQFF.

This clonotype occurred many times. The CDR3 nucleotides read TGTGCCAGCAGCTTTGGACTAGCGGGGACCTACGAGCAGTACTTC. Protein product: CASSFGLAGTYEQYF. V usage is TRBV7-2 and J usage is TRBJ2-7; 12 bases agree with TRBD2. The V gene end was trimmed by 3 bases and the J gene end by 2 bases; junction bases not matched to a gene: 2. The germline CDR1 and CDR2 sequences are SGHTA and FQGNSA. The length of the CDR3 is 15 residues.

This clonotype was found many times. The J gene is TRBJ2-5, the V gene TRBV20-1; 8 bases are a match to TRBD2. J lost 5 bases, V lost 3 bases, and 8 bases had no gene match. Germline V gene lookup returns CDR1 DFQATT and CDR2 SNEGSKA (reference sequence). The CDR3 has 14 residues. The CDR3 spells CSASKRERGETQYF. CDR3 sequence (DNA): TGCAGTGCTAGTAAGCGGGAGCGCGGGGAGACCCAGTACTTC.

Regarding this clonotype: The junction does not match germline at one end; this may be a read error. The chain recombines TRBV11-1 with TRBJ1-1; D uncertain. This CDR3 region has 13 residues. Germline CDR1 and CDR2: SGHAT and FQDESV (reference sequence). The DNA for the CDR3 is TGTGCCAGCAGCTTAATTCCGAACACTGAAGCTTACTTT. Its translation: CASSLIPNTEAYF.

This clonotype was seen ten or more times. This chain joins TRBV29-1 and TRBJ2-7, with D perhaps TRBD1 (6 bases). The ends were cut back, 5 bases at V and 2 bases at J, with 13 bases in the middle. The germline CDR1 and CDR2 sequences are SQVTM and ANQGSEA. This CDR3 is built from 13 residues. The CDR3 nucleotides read TGCAGCGTTCGACAGGCATCACCCTACGAGCAGTACTTC. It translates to CSVRQASPYEQYF.

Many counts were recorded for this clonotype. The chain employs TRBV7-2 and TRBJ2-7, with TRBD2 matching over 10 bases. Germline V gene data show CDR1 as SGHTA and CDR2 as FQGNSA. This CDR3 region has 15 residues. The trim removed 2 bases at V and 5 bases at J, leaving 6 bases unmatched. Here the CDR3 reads CASSLNLSGRDEQYF. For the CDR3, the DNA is TGTGCCAGCAGCTTAAATTTAAGCGGGAGGGACGAGCAGTACTTC.

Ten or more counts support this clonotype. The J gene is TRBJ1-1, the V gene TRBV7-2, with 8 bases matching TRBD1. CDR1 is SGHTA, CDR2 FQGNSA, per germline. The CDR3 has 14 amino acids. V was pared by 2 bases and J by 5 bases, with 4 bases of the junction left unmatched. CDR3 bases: TGTGCCAGCAGCTTAACAGGGGGTGGGACTGAAGCTTTCTTT. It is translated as CASSLTGGGTEAFF.

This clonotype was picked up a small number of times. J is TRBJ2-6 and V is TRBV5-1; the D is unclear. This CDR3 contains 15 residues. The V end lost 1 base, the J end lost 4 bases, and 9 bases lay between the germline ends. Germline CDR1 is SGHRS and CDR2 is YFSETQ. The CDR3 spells CASSLMSTGANVLTF. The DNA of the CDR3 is TGCGCCAGCAGCTTGATGTCAACCGGGGCCAACGTCCTGACTTTC.

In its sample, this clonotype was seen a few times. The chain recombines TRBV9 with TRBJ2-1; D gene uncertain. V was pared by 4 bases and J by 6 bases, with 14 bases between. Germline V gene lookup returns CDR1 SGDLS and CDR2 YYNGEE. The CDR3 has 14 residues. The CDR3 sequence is CASSFSRVANEQFF. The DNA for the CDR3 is TGTGCCAGCAGCTTTAGCCGGGTCGCCAATGAGCAGTTCTTC.

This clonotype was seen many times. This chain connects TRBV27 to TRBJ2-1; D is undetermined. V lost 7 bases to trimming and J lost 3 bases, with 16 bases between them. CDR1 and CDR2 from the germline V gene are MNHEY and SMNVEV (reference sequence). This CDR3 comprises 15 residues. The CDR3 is CASTHREPVYNEQFF. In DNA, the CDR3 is TGTGCCAGCACCCATCGAGAGCCGGTCTACAATGAGCAGTTCTTC.

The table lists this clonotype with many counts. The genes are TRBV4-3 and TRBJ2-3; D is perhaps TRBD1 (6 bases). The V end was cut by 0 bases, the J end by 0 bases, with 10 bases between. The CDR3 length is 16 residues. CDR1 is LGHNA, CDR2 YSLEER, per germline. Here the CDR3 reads CASSQDGGGSTDTQYF. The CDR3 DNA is TGCGCCAGCAGCCAAGATGGGGGCGGAAGCACAGATACGCAGTATTTT.

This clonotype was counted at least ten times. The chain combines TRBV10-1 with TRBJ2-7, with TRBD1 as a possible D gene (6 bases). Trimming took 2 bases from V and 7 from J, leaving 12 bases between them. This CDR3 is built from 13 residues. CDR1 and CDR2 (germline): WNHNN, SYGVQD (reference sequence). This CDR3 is CASSEDYRAEQYF. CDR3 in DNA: TGCGCCAGCAGTGAGGATTACAGGGCTGAGCAGTACTTC.

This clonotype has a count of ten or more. In nucleotides, the CDR3 is TGTGCCAGCAGCTTAGTAGGACCGCATTCACCCCTCCACTTT. Its protein is CASSLVGPHSPLHF. The chain couples TRBV7-9 to TRBJ1-6; no definite D call. The germline gives CDR1 SEHNR, CDR2 FQNEAQ (reference sequence). This CDR3 has 14 amino acids. Trimming pared 1 base from V and 8 bases from J, leaving 9 bases between. Full variable domain (missing parts from reference TRBV7-9 and TRBJ1-6): DTGVSQNPRHKITKRGQNVTFRCDPISEHNRLYWYRQTLGQGPEFLTYFQNEAQLEKSRLLSDRFSAERPKGSFSTLEIQRTEQGDSAMYLCASSLVGPHSPLHFGNGTRLTVT.

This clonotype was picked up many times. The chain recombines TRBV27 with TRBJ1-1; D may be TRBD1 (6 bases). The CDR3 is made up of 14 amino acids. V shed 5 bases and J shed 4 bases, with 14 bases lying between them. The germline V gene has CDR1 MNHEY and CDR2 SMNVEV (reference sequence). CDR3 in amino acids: CASSPSRQATEAFF. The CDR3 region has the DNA TGTGCCAGCAGTCCTTCCCGACAGGCCACTGAAGCTTTCTTT.